These 4 T cell receptor beta chains originate from one sample sequenced in a study of neurological immune-mediated disorders. Specified time point: longitudinal time-point 2. TCRdb recomputed calls from the 5' RACE reads with MiXCR, one row per CDR3 protein. The top ten clones hold approximately 13% of a sample with some 60,000 distinct CDR3 sequences, more than 9.5% of them seen once. Source material: PBMCs. These receptors came from a man younger than 40 in good health.

This chain connects TRBV7-2 to TRBJ2-1, with 7 bases matching TRBD1. This CDR3 is built from 16 residues. In germline, CDR1 is SGHTA, CDR2 FQGNSA. J was trimmed by 6 bases and V by 2 bases; bases with no gene match: 10. This CDR3 is CASSLRGQSTSNEQFF. CDR3 nucleotide sequence: TGTGCCAGCAGCTTAAGGGGACAGAGCACTAGCAATGAGCAGTTCTTC.

This chain links TRBV15 with TRBJ2-7; weak D call: TRBD1 (5 bases). Germline lookup yields CDR1 LNHNV and CDR2 YYDKDF (reference sequence). This CDR3 region has 13 residues. Trimming took off 2 bases at V and 0 bases at J, with 5 bases between the two ends. The CDR3 is CATSRQGSYEQYF. CDR3 sequence (DNA): TGTGCCACCAGCAGACAGGGCTCCTACGAGCAGTACTTC.

This clonotype was recorded many times. This sequence joins TRBV7-9 and TRBJ2-1, with TRBD2 matching over 7 bases. CDR3 size: 15 residues. The J segment lost 8 bases and the V segment lost 0 bases, leaving 7 bases of the junction unmatched. Germline CDR1 is SEHNR and CDR2 is FQNEAQ (reference sequence). The DNA of the CDR3 is TGTGCCAGCAGCTTAGCGGGGGGAGGGCCGGATGAGCAGTTCTTC. Its translation: CASSLAGGGPDEQFF.

Many counts were recorded for this clonotype. The chain is built from TRBV28 and TRBJ2-7; the match to TRBD2 covers 13 bases. CDR1 and CDR2 from the germline V gene are MDHEN and SYDVKM. The CDR3 consists of 15 residues. The V and J ends lost 2 bases and 6 bases, in that order; junction bases with no gene match: 4. The CDR3 sequence: CASSLGLAGDSEQYF. The CDR3 DNA reads TGTGCCAGCAGTTTAGGACTAGCGGGAGACTCCGAGCAGTACTTC.